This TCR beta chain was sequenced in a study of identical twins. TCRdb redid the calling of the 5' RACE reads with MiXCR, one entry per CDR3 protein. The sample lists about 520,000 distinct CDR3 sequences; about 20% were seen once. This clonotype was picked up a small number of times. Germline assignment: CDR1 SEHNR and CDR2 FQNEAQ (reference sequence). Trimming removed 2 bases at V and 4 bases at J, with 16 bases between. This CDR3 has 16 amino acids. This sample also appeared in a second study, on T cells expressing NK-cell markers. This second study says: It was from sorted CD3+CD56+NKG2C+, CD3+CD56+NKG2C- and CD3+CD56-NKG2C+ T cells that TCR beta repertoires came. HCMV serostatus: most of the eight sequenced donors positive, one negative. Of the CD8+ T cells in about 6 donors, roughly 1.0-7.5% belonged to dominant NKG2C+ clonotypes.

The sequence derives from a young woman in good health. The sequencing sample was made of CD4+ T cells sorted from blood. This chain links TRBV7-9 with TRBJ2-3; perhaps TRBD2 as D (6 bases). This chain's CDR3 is CASSLLPSGEPDTQYF. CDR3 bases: TGTGCCAGCAGCTTACTCCCATCGGGGGAACCAGATACGCAGTATTTT.